This T cell receptor beta chain derives from a study of T cell responses to AZD1222 COVID-19 vaccine (dated by TCRdb to the early 2020s). Looking at the study overall: A total of under 250 trial participants underwent TCR sequencing, of whom roughly 210 had received two doses of AZD1222 and some 26 had received two doses of the MenACWY control vaccine. Trial participants were enrolled by age into 18-55, 56-69 and 70-plus year subgroups, with approximately 150, 30 and 60 TCR-sequenced participants respectively. Beyond this particular receptor, the publication reports: Reportedly, almost half of the unique spike-specific TCRs recognized epitopes lying outside the regions that are mutated in the B.1.351 and B.1.1.7 variants. Participants were mostly white British and included more females than males, and it was suggested by the authors that clonal diversity may have been underestimated. Conclusions about previously exposed vaccinees are limited because only five to seven AZD1222 recipients were SARS-CoV-2 seropositive at baseline. The 56-69-year group was small, and its depth increase did not reach significance, likely because of low power. Because no day 14 peak-response samples were available, repertoires were characterized only after the peak T cell response. CD4 TCRs associated with the vaccine covered the entire spike protein, and the dominant responses were in regions 160-218 and 743-854. After two AZD1222 doses, both the breadth and the depth of spike-specific TCRs were significantly higher than at day 0 and than in MenACWY recipients.

The CDR1 and CDR2 encoded by the germline V gene are SGHTA and FQGNSA. Deletion took 1 base off V and 2 bases off J, with a span of 9 bases between the germline ends. Including the terminal cysteine and phenylalanine, the CDR3 comprises 15 residues. CDR3 DNA is the only sequence kept; it has 45 bases, read in frame from the first base. As to this clone: Its antigen has not been determined. No base quality information exists; no much larger clone differs at one position.

In the paper's terms, the time point label means: about 28 days (+/-7) after the second vaccine dose. The sample's treatment or condition label is to be understood as: meningococcal conjugate vaccine given as trial control. The vaccinee samples were drawn from two UK trials, COV001 and COV002, one of which was a single-blind randomized controlled phase 2/3 trial testing AZD1222 (ChAdOx1 nCoV-19) in healthy adults. For TCRbeta chain sequencing, PBMC samples were collected from trial participants at day 0 and at day 28 after the second dose. The CDR3 regions of human TCRbeta chains were analyzed by immunosequencing. The published analysis was carried out like this. Repertoire TCRs were matched against a reference library of SARS-CoV-2-specific TCRs generated with the MIRA antigen-specificity platform. Breadth meant the fraction of unique TCRs that were SARS-CoV-2-associated, whereas depth meant the fraction of total T cells that were SARS-CoV-2-associated. Using the MIRA data, every spike-specific TCR was mapped to the spike region that the TCR reacted to and assigned to either a CD4 or a CD8 class. Log10-transformed breadth and depth values were compared by one-way ANOVA with Sidak's multiple comparisons tests. The clones in this table, taken by TCRdb from immuneACCESS, are in-frame only. Not every clone is retained; where verified, under half of the shortfall comes from an unresolved V gene, and the cause of the rest is unknown. D and trimming were read from the DNA, whereas the V and J calls and clone size are those reported in that table. For this sample the table gives some 200,000 clones, of which roughly 94% were detected only once. Around 1.7% of the sample is held by the ten biggest clonotypes.

The origin of this receptor is an adult who received the MenACWY meningococcal vaccine as a control. Material: peripheral blood, obtained 28 days after the second dose of the MenACWY control vaccine. Rearrangement joined TRBV7-2 to TRBJ2-1, with no D gene named confidently. Here is the DNA: TGTGCCAGCAGCTTAGGATCAGCAACCTACAATGAGCAGTTCTTC. This codes for CASSLGSATYNEQFF.